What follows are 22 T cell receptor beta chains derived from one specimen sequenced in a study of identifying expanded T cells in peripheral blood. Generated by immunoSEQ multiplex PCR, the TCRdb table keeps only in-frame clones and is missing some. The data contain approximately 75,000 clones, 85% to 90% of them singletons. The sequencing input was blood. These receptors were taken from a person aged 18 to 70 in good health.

As DNA, the CDR3 is TGTGCCAGCAGCTTAAGGAGGGCAGCTAGCGGGAGATGGAATGAGCAGTTCTTC. Translating gives CASSLRRAASGRWNEQFF. The V and J genes are TRBV11-2 and TRBJ2-1; TRBD2 matches 10 bases. With V trimmed by 2 bases and J by 7 bases, 14 bases remained unmatched. The germline CDR1 and CDR2 sequences are SGHAT and FQNNGV. CDR3 length: 18 residues. Full variable domain (missing parts from reference TRBV11-2 and TRBJ2-1): EAGVAQSPRYKIIEKRQSVAFWCNPISGHATLYWYQQILGQGPKLLIQFQNNGVVDDSQLPKDRFSAERLKGVDSTLKIQPAKLEDSAVYLCASSLRRAASGRWNEQFFGPGTRLTVL.

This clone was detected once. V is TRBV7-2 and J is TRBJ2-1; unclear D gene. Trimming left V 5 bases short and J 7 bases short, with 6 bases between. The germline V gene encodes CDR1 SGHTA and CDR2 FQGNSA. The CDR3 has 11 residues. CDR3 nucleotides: TGTGCCAGCAGCCGGATAAATGAGCAGTTCTTC. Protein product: CASSRINEQFF.

CDR3 loop: CASSLPLGSEQFF. The CDR3 DNA reads TGCGCCAGCAGCCTACCCCTAGGTAGTGAGCAGTTCTTC. The chain combines TRBV4-1 with TRBJ2-1; D ambiguous. The CDR3 runs 13 residues. Per germline, CDR1 MGHRA and CDR2 YSYEKL. V shed 4 bases and J shed 9 bases, with 13 bases lying between them.

CDR3 region: CASSQERHGELFF. The CDR3 nucleotides are TGTGCCAGCAGCCAAGAGCGTCACGGGGAGCTGTTTTTT. The gene calls are TRBV14 and TRBJ2-2; unclear D gene. This CDR3 is built from 13 residues. Trimming took off 0 bases at V and 7 bases at J, with 6 bases between the two ends. Germline V gene sequence: CDR1 SGHDN, CDR2 FVKESK.

The CDR3 loop reads CASSPQTGAGTEAFF. For the CDR3, the DNA is TGCGCCAGCAGCCCCCAGACAGGGGCGGGCACTGAAGCTTTCTTT. The chain combines TRBV5-1 with TRBJ1-1, with TRBD1 matching over 8 bases. Germline trimming cut 4 bases from V and 4 bases from J; bases unmatched to any gene: 9. CDR1 is SGHRS and CDR2 is YFSETQ in the germline V gene. This CDR3 contains 15 residues.

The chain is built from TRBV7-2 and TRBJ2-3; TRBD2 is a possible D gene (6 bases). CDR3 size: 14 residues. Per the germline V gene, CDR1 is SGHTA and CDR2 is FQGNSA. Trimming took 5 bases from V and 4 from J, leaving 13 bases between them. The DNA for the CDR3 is TGTGCCAGCAGCCCGGGGGTGGTAGCAGATACGCAGTATTTT. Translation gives CASSPGVVADTQYF. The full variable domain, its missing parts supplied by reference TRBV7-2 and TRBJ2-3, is GAGVSQSPSNKVTEKGKDVELRCDPISGHTALYWYRQSLGQGLEFLIYFQGNSAPDKSGLPSDRFSAERTGGSVSTLTIQRTQQEDSAVYLCASSPGVVADTQYFGPGTRLTVL.

In DNA form, the CDR3 reads TGTGCCAGCAGCTTACGTAGGACGAACTCACCCCTCCACTTT. Translating it yields CASSLRRTNSPLHF. The chain combines TRBV13 with TRBJ1-6; D call uncertain. The V gene's germline CDR1 is PRHDT and CDR2 FYEKMQ (reference sequence). V lost 2 bases to trimming and J lost 10 bases, with 12 bases between them. The CDR3 has 14 residues.

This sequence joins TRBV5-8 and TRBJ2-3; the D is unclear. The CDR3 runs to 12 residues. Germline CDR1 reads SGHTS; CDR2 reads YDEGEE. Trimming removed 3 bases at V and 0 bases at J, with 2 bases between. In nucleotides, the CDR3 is TGTGCCAGCAGCTGGAGCACAGATACGCAGTATTTT. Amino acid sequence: CASSWSTDTQYF.

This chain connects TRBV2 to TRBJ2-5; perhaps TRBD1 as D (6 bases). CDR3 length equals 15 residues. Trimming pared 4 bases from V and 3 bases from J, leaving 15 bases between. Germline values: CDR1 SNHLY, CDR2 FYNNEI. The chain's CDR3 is CASSGPGRGEETQYF. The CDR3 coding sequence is TGTGCCAGCAGTGGGCCCGGCAGGGGCGAAGAGACCCAGTACTTC.

CDR3 coding DNA: TGTGCCAGCAGCCCCCCCTTTGGGACTGAAGCTTTCTTT. This sequence encodes CASSPPFGTEAFF. The V gene is TRBV7-2, the J gene TRBJ1-1; D not certain. The germline CDR1 and CDR2 sequences are SGHTA and FQGNSA. Trimming pared 5 bases from V and 5 bases from J, leaving 12 bases between. The CDR3 has 13 amino acids.

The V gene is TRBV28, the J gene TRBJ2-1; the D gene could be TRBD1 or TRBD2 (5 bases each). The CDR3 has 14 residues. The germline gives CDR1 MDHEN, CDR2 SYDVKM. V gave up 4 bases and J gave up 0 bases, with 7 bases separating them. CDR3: CASSWGTSYNEQFF. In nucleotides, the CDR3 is TGTGCCAGCAGTTGGGGGACCTCCTACAATGAGCAGTTCTTC.

The CDR3 here is CASSAYGTGGSEKLFF. CDR3 nucleotide sequence: TGTGCCAGCAGTGCCTACGGGACAGGGGGTTCTGAAAAACTGTTTTTT. The rearrangement joins TRBV27 to TRBJ1-4; 11 nucleotides match TRBD1. After removal of 5 bases from V and 7 bases from J, the junction contained 9 bases not matched to a gene. Germline CDR1 reads MNHEY; CDR2 reads SMNVEV (reference sequence). The CDR3 runs 16 residues.

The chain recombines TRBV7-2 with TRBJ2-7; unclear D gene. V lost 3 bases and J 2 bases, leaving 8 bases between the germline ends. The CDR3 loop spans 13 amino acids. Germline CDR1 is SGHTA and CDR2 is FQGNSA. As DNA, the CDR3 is TGTGCCAGCAGCTTGGGGAATACCTACGAGCAGTACTTC. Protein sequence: CASSLGNTYEQYF.

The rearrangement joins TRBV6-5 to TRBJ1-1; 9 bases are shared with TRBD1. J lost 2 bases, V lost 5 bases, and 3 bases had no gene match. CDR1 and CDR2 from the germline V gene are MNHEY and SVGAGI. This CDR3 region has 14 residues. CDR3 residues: CASSEDRGNTEAFF. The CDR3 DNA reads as TGTGCCAGCAGTGAGGACAGGGGAAACACTGAAGCTTTCTTT.

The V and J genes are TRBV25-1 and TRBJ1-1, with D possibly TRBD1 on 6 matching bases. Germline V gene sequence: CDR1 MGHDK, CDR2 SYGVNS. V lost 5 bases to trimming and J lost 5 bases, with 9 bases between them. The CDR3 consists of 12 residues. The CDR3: CASSHQGTEAFF. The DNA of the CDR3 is TGTGCCAGCAGTCACCAGGGGACTGAAGCTTTCTTT. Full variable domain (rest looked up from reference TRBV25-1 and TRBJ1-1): EADIYQTPRYLVIGTGKKITLECSQTMGHDKMYWYQQDPGMELHLIHYSYGVNSTEKGDLSSESTVSRIRTEHFPLTLESARPSHTSQYLCASSHQGTEAFFGQGTRLTVV.

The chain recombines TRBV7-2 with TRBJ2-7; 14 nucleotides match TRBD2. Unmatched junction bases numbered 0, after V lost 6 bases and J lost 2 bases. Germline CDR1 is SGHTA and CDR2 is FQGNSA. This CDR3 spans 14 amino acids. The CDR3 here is CASRTSGGAYEQYF. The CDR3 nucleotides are TGTGCCAGCAGGACTAGCGGGGGGGCCTACGAGCAGTACTTC.

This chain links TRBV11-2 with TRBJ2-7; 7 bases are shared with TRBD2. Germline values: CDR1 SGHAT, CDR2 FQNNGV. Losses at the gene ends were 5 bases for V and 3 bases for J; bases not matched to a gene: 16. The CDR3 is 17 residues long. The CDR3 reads CASSPARREAGYYEQYF. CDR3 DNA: TGTGCCAGCAGCCCCGCTCGCCGGGAAGCGGGGTACTACGAGCAGTACTTC.

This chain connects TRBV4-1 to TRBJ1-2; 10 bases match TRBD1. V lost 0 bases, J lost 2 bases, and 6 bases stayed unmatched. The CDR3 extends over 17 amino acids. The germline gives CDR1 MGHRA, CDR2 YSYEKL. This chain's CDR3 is CASSQEVAGQGNYGYTF. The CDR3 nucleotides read TGCGCCAGCAGCCAAGAGGTAGCGGGACAGGGGAACTATGGCTACACCTTC.

The DNA for the CDR3 is TGTGCCAGCAGTAATACCGACAGGGGAATCTCACCCCTCCACTTT. As protein: CASSNTDRGISPLHF. The V call is TRBV6-5, the J call TRBJ1-6, with 8 nucleotides matching TRBD1. The trim removed 5 bases at V and 10 bases at J, leaving 10 bases unmatched. The CDR3 runs to 15 residues. CDR1 is MNHEY and CDR2 is SVGAGI in the germline V gene.

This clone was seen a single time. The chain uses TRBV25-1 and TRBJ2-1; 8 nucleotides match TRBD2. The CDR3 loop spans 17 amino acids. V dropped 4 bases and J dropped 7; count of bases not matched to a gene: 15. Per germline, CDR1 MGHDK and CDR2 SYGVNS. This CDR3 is CASSAHQGAGVRNEQFF. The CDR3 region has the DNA TGTGCCAGCAGTGCCCATCAAGGAGCGGGAGTTCGGAATGAGCAGTTCTTC.

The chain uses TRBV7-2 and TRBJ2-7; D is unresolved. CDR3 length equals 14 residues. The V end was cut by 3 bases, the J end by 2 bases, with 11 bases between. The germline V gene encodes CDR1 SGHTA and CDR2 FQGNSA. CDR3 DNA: TGTGCCAGCAGCTTCGGTCCGCCCCCCTACGAGCAGTACTTC. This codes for CASSFGPPPYEQYF.

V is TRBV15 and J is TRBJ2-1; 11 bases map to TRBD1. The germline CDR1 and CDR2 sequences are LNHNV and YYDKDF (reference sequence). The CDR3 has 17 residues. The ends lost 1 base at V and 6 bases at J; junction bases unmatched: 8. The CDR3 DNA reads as TGTGCCACCAGCAGAGTTCCCCCGGGACAGGGGGTCAATGAGCAGTTCTTC. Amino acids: CATSRVPPGQGVNEQFF.